The TCR beta chain under discussion was sequenced for a study of cytomegalovirus exposure and HLA in healthy donors. Study overall: Early released data comprised around 80 million unique TCRs from HLA-typed donors.

About this clone itself: The antigen remains undetermined.

The germline V gene encodes CDR1 SGHTA and CDR2 FQGNSA. This CDR3 spans 14 amino acids. The J segment lost 6 bases and the V segment lost 4 bases, leaving 8 bases of the junction unmatched. Findings of the study overall: Among the CMV-associated chains, a few were confirmed in vitro as specific for CMV antigens. When the data were analyzed later, several of the most significant clusters appeared to be linked to common viral pathogens. Upon later analysis, HLA-associated TCR beta chains proved more clonally expanded than other, equally common chains.

Both 60 Vbeta primers and 13 Jbeta primers went into the PCR. The repertoire was sequenced with immunoSEQ multiplex PCR; TCRdb's copy has only in-frame clones and lacks some. Of 200,000 or so clones in the sample, approximately 80% were seen once. Specimen: PBMCs. The clonotype was recovered from a man aged 30 to 45 in good health and CMV-seronegative. The chain couples TRBV7-2 to TRBJ2-7; TRBD1 matches at 8 bases. The CDR3 protein is CASSSFDRGVEQYF. The CDR3 nucleotides are TGTGCCAGCAGCTCTTTTGACAGGGGCGTCGAGCAGTACTTC.